These T cell receptor beta chains were read from a single sample in a study of T-cell memory formation after mild COVID-19. TCRdb reprocessed the 5' RACE reads via MiXCR and lists one record per CDR3 protein. The sample yields approximately 450,000 distinct CDR3 sequences, 15% to 20% seen once. The specimen sequenced was PBMCs or a T cell subset sorted from them (not recorded which). These receptors came from an adult woman who had mild COVID-19 (a few samples of this study predate the infection). Cell type and time point are not known. The CDR3 runs from the conserved cysteine through the conserved F or W. D genes are given only for firm matches. Size tells how often a clone was seen (once, few, many) or the class of an expanded clone, and some rows leave it out.

CDR3 protein: CASSYTSGASYEQYF
CDR3 DNA: TGCGCCAGCAGTTATACTAGCGGGGCTTCGTACGAGCAGTACTTC
clone size: few
V gene: TRBV5-1
J gene: TRBJ2-7
D gene: TRBD2

CDR3 protein: CASSYEGYTEAFF
CDR3 DNA: TGTGCCAGCAGTTATGAGGGGTACACTGAAGCTTTCTTT
clone size: few
V gene: TRBV6-5
J gene: TRBJ1-1
D gene: -

CDR3 protein: CASITRGTRAYEQYF
CDR3 DNA: TGTGCCAGCATCACCCGGGGGACACGAGCCTACGAGCAGTACTTC
clone size: few
V gene: TRBV6-2/TRBV6-3
J gene: TRBJ2-7
D gene: -

CDR3 protein: CASSSYGDTGELFF
CDR3 DNA: TGTGCCAGCAGCTCCTACGGGGACACCGGGGAGCTGTTTTTT
clone size: -
V gene: TRBV4-2
J gene: TRBJ2-2
D gene: -

CDR3 protein: CASSISGSTYEQYF
CDR3 DNA: TGTGCCAGCAGTATCAGCGGGAGTACCTACGAGCAGTACTTC
clone size: few
V gene: TRBV11-1
J gene: TRBJ2-7
D gene: TRBD2

CDR3 protein: CASSLDRFYNQPQHF
CDR3 DNA: TGTGCCAGCAGCTTAGACAGATTTTACAATCAGCCCCAGCATTTT
clone size: few
V gene: TRBV7-8
J gene: TRBJ1-5
D gene: -

CDR3 protein: CASRSLGEGSYNEQFF
CDR3 DNA: TGTGCCAGCAGGAGCCTCGGGGAGGGCTCCTACAATGAGCAGTTCTTC
clone size: few
V gene: TRBV6-6
J gene: TRBJ2-1
D gene: TRBD2

CDR3 protein: CASSTQGTAYNEQFF
CDR3 DNA: TGTGCCAGCAGCACCCAGGGGACGGCATACAATGAGCAGTTCTTC
clone size: few
V gene: TRBV5-6
J gene: TRBJ2-1
D gene: -

CDR3 protein: CASGDSYF
CDR3 DNA: TGTGCCAGCGGGGACAGTTATTTT
clone size: -
V gene: TRBV2
J gene: TRBJ2-3
D gene: TRBD1

CDR3 protein: CASSGPSGGRLDTQYF
CDR3 DNA: TGTGCCAGCAGTGGCCCCTCCGGCGGGAGGCTCGATACGCAGTATTTT
clone size: -
V gene: TRBV6-1
J gene: TRBJ2-3
D gene: TRBD2

CDR3 protein: CASSLPTGDGANVLTF
CDR3 DNA: TGTGCCAGCAGCTTACCCACCGGGGATGGGGCCAACGTCCTGACTTTC
clone size: -
V gene: TRBV7-9
J gene: TRBJ2-6
D gene: -

CDR3 protein: CASSGGAGAPPYEQYF
CDR3 DNA: TGCGCCAGCAGCGGGGGCGCGGGAGCTCCCCCCTACGAGCAGTACTTC
clone size: -
V gene: TRBV5-1
J gene: TRBJ2-7
D gene: -

CDR3 protein: CSVEEERGLLRSYNEQFF
CDR3 DNA: TGCAGCGTTGAAGAGGAGAGGGGACTACTTCGCTCCTACAATGAGCAGTTCTTC
clone size: few
V gene: TRBV29-1
J gene: TRBJ2-1
D gene: TRBD2

CDR3 protein: CASTVGGEAFF
CDR3 DNA: TGTGCCAGCACCGTAGGGGGGGAAGCTTTCTTT
clone size: few
V gene: TRBV6-6
J gene: TRBJ1-1
D gene: -

CDR3 protein: CSARDPGRLSTDTQYF
CDR3 DNA: TGCAGTGCTAGAGATCCAGGCAGGCTAAGCACAGATACGCAGTATTTT
clone size: -
V gene: TRBV20-1
J gene: TRBJ2-3
D gene: -

CDR3 protein: CASSPIAGTDQETQYF
CDR3 DNA: TGTGCCAGCAGCCCCATCGCGGGGACAGATCAAGAGACCCAGTACTTC
clone size: few
V gene: TRBV7-6
J gene: TRBJ2-5
D gene: -

CDR3 protein: CASSQVHGSYEQYF
CDR3 DNA: TGTGCCAGCAGCCAAGTTCACGGCTCCTACGAGCAGTACTTC
clone size: few
V gene: TRBV14
J gene: TRBJ2-7
D gene: -

CDR3 protein: CASSLDWGPNTGELFF
CDR3 DNA: TGTGCCAGCAGCTTAGACTGGGGGCCCAACACCGGGGAGCTGTTTTTT
clone size: -
V gene: TRBV11-3
J gene: TRBJ2-2
D gene: -

CDR3 protein: CASMAQGGQETQYF
CDR3 DNA: TGTGCCAGCATGGCACAGGGGGGACAAGAGACCCAGTACTTC
clone size: few
V gene: TRBV7-8
J gene: TRBJ2-5
D gene: TRBD1

CDR3 protein: CASSLGLTDTQYF
CDR3 DNA: TGCGCCAGCAGCTTGGGGTTGACAGATACGCAGTATTTT
clone size: -
V gene: TRBV5-1
J gene: TRBJ2-3
D gene: -

CDR3 protein: CASSFGARTHNYGYTF
CDR3 DNA: TGTGCCAGCAGCTTTGGGGCCCGGACGCATAACTATGGCTACACCTTC
clone size: -
V gene: TRBV7-8
J gene: TRBJ1-2
D gene: -

CDR3 protein: CASSWGRGGDEQYF
CDR3 DNA: TGTGCCAGCAGTTGGGGACGGGGGGGCGACGAGCAGTACTTC
clone size: few
V gene: TRBV12-3/TRBV12-4
J gene: TRBJ2-7
D gene: TRBD2

CDR3 protein: CASSKERQGAVGELFF
CDR3 DNA: TGTGCCAGCAGCAAAGAGCGGCAGGGGGCGGTCGGGGAGCTGTTTTTT
clone size: -
V gene: TRBV21-1
J gene: TRBJ2-2
D gene: -

CDR3 protein: CASSPKGGYEQYF
CDR3 DNA: TGTGCCAGTAGCCCGAAGGGCGGATACGAGCAGTACTTC
clone size: once
V gene: TRBV19
J gene: TRBJ2-7
D gene: -

CDR3 protein: CASSETDRTEAFF
CDR3 DNA: TGCGCCAGCAGTGAGACGGATCGCACTGAAGCTTTCTTT
clone size: -
V gene: TRBV10-2
J gene: TRBJ1-1
D gene: -

CDR3 protein: CASSPRLATNTGELFF
CDR3 DNA: TGTGCCAGCTCACCACGGCTAGCGACGAACACCGGGGAGCTGTTTTTT
clone size: few
V gene: TRBV18
J gene: TRBJ2-2
D gene: -

CDR3 protein: CASGQRGVSTDTQYF
CDR3 DNA: TGTGCCAGCGGCCAGCGGGGGGTTAGCACAGATACGCAGTATTTT
clone size: few
V gene: TRBV27
J gene: TRBJ2-3
D gene: TRBD2

CDR3 protein: CASSVGAGGQPQHF
CDR3 DNA: TGTGCCAGCAGCGTAGGGGCAGGGGGTCAGCCCCAGCATTTT
clone size: -
V gene: TRBV9
J gene: TRBJ1-5
D gene: TRBD1

CDR3 protein: CASSWFSGGQETQYF
CDR3 DNA: TGTGCCAGCAGCTGGTTTAGCGGGGGTCAAGAGACCCAGTACTTC
clone size: -
V gene: TRBV7-2
J gene: TRBJ2-5
D gene: TRBD2

CDR3 protein: CASSRNRRPHNEQFF
CDR3 DNA: TGTGCCAGCAGTCGGAACCGGAGACCCCACAATGAGCAGTTCTTC
clone size: -
V gene: TRBV6-5
J gene: TRBJ2-1
D gene: -

CDR3 protein: CASSPTTGGNTEAFF
CDR3 DNA: TGTGCCAGCAGCCCTACGACAGGGGGGAACACTGAAGCTTTCTTT
clone size: once
V gene: TRBV3-1
J gene: TRBJ1-1
D gene: TRBD1

CDR3 protein: CASSLGQGSGEQYF
CDR3 DNA: TGCGCCAGCAGCTTGGGACAGGGTTCCGGGGAGCAGTACTTC
clone size: few
V gene: TRBV5-1
J gene: TRBJ2-7
D gene: TRBD1

CDR3 protein: CASSQGQPGTEQYF
CDR3 DNA: TGCGCCAGCAGCCAAGGACAGCCTGGGACCGAGCAGTACTTC
clone size: -
V gene: TRBV4-1
J gene: TRBJ2-7
D gene: -

CDR3 protein: CASSLNRADTEAFF
CDR3 DNA: TGTGCCAGCTCACTTAACAGGGCGGACACTGAAGCTTTCTTT
clone size: -
V gene: TRBV18
J gene: TRBJ1-1
D gene: -